The 26 T cell receptor beta chains below come from one sample, sequenced in a study of T cells in Graves' hyperthyroidism and ophthalmopathy. What was amplified from RNA transcripts were TCR beta CDR3 regions. The HTBI primer set was used in a first-round RT-PCR of the TCR CDR3. TCRdb re-called the multiplex PCR reads through MiXCR, storing one row per CDR3 protein. The repertoire holds about 300,000 distinct CDR3 sequences, with less than 20% as singletons. The sample was blood. These receptor sequences come from a man aged 50 to 60 with Graves' ophthalmopathy.

The rearrangement joins TRBV25-1 to TRBJ2-5, with no clear D. The V and J ends lost 4 bases and 2 bases respectively, with 11 bases between them. There are 14 residues in the CDR3. Germline assignment: CDR1 MGHDK and CDR2 SYGVNS. The CDR3 bases are TGTGCCAGCAGTGGGTCGCGACGGCAAGAGACCCAGTACTTC. The encoded protein is CASSGSRRQETQYF. Full variable domain (missing parts from reference TRBV25-1 and TRBJ2-5): EADIYQTPRYLVIGTGKKITLECSQTMGHDKMYWYQQDPGMELHLIHYSYGVNSTEKGDLSSESTVSRIRTEHFPLTLESARPSHTSQYLCASSGSRRQETQYFGPGTRLLVL.

This clonotype was seen only a few times. Here the CDR3 DNA reads TGTGCCAGCAGTCCACCTTCTGGACTAGATTACGAGCAGTACTTC. It encodes CASSPPSGLDYEQYF. The chain recombines TRBV6-5 with TRBJ2-7, with TRBD2 matching over 7 bases. CDR1 is MNHEY, CDR2 SVGAGI, per germline. CDR3 length: 15 amino acids. The junction had 11 bases not matched to a gene; V was cut back by 5 bases and J by 4 bases.

V usage is TRBV2 and J usage is TRBJ2-5, with D possibly TRBD1 on 5 matching bases. The length of the CDR3 is 15 residues. With 3 bases removed from V and 4 bases from J, the gap between germline ends came to 15 bases. Germline values: CDR1 SNHLY, CDR2 FYNNEI. The CDR3 is CASSEGRQVRETQYF. DNA for the CDR3: TGTGCCAGCAGTGAGGGGCGACAAGTCCGAGAGACCCAGTACTTC.

The chain links TRBV2 to TRBJ2-1, with a weak D call TRBD1 (5 bases). This CDR3 region has 14 residues. Germline V gene sequence: CDR1 SNHLY, CDR2 FYNNEI. V lost 2 bases and J 6 bases, leaving 11 bases between the germline ends. CDR3 nucleotides: TGTGCCAGCAGTGAAAGTCGCCAGGGCAATGAGCAGTTCTTC. It specifies CASSESRQGNEQFF.

The chain uses TRBV28 and TRBJ2-2; 8 bases align to TRBD1. CDR1 and CDR2 from the germline V gene are MDHEN and SYDVKM. The trim removed 4 bases at V and 4 bases at J, leaving 11 bases unmatched. This CDR3 spans 17 amino acids. This CDR3 reads CASSSQRQGASTGELFF. The CDR3 bases are TGTGCCAGCAGTTCCCAGAGGCAGGGGGCGAGCACCGGGGAGCTGTTTTTT.

This chain joins TRBV5-1 and TRBJ2-1, with TRBD1 as a possible D gene (6 bases). The CDR3 is 14 amino acids. Germline V gene data show CDR1 as SGHRS and CDR2 as YFSETQ. The germline V and J ends were trimmed by 4 bases and 3 bases, with 11 bases remaining between them. CDR3 loop: CASSPDSLYNEQFF. CDR3 bases: TGCGCCAGCAGCCCGGACAGTCTCTACAATGAGCAGTTCTTC. The entire variable domain, with the rest obtained from reference TRBV5-1 and TRBJ2-1, is as follows: KAGVTQTPRYLIKTRGQQVTLSCSPISGHRSVSWYQQTPGQGLQFLFEYFSETQRNKGNFPGRFSGRQFSNSRSEMNVSTLELGDSALYLCASSPDSLYNEQFFGPGTRLTVL.

This clonotype was seen at least ten times. The chain recombines TRBV18 with TRBJ2-1; D is ambiguous. Trimming stripped 4 bases from V and 6 bases from J, with 10 bases between. CDR3 size: 13 residues. Germline V gene sequence: CDR1 KGHSH, CDR2 LQKENI. The CDR3: CASSLPPINEQFF. DNA of the CDR3: TGTGCCAGCTCACTACCCCCGATCAATGAGCAGTTCTTC.

This clonotype showed up just once. The chain has TRBV12-5 and TRBJ2-1, with 7 bases fitting TRBD2. Germline V gives CDR1 LGHNT, CDR2 FRNRAP. V was pared by 5 bases and J by 0 bases, with 4 bases of the junction left unmatched. The CDR3 is made up of 15 amino acids. CDR3: CASGEGEGSYNEQFF. Written as DNA, the CDR3 is TGTGCTAGTGGTGAAGGGGAGGGCTCCTACAATGAGCAGTTCTTC.

J is TRBJ1-4 and V is TRBV4-1; D gene ambiguous. Looked up from germline, CDR1 is MGHRA and CDR2 is YSYEKL. The V end lost 1 base, the J end lost 8 bases, and 11 bases lay between the germline ends. This CDR3 comprises 14 residues. The CDR3, as DNA: TGCGCCAGCAGCCAAGTTGGAGTTCGCGAAAAACTGTTTTTT. It translates to CASSQVGVREKLFF.

The rearrangement links TRBV11-2 to TRBJ2-1, with 12 nucleotides matching TRBD2. Germline CDR1 reads SGHAT; CDR2 reads FQNNGV. This CDR3 spans 16 amino acids. With V trimmed by 4 bases and J by 4 bases, 5 bases remained unmatched. The CDR3 sequence: CASSYQGLAGYNEQFF. The CDR3 nucleotides read TGTGCCAGCAGCTACCAAGGACTAGCGGGATACAATGAGCAGTTCTTC.

This chain joins TRBV6-2 or TRBV6-3 and TRBJ1-2; 7 bases match TRBD1. Germline CDR1 MNHEY, CDR2 SVGEGT. CDR3 length: 13 residues. The junction had 5 bases not matched to a gene; V was cut back by 2 bases and J by 8 bases. The CDR3 loop is CASSYEGAEGYTF. CDR3 nucleotides: TGTGCCAGCAGTTACGAGGGGGCGGAGGGCTACACCTTC.

The rearrangement joins TRBV6-1 to TRBJ2-3; D unclear. Between the trimmed V and J ends, which lost 6 bases and 2 bases, there was a span of 9 bases. From germline, CDR1 is MNHNS and CDR2 SASEGT. This CDR3 is 13 amino acids long. CDR3 sequence: CASRSIPTDTQYF. As DNA, the CDR3 is TGTGCCAGCAGGTCCATCCCCACAGATACGCAGTATTTT.

The chain links TRBV29-1 to TRBJ2-5, with D perhaps given as TRBD1 or TRBD2 (5 bases each). Deletions cut 6 bases from V and 2 bases from J, with 10 bases between. The CDR3 totals 12 residues. The germline CDR1 and CDR2 sequences are SQVTM and ANQGSEA. CDR3 nucleotide sequence: TGCAGCGTCGGGGCGGTACAAGAGACCCAGTACTTC. It yields the protein CSVGAVQETQYF.

This clonotype was counted ten times or more. The rearrangement uses TRBV19 and TRBJ2-7; D might be TRBD2 (6 bases). This CDR3 has 17 amino acids. The V and J ends lost 5 bases and 0 bases respectively, with 20 bases between them. Germline loops: CDR1 LNHDA, CDR2 SQIVND (reference sequence). The CDR3 reads CASSAGLLTRLSYEQYF. The DNA for the CDR3 is TGTGCCAGTAGTGCTGGACTACTCACGCGTCTCTCCTACGAGCAGTACTTC.

The rearrangement joins TRBV7-2 to TRBJ2-3; D tentatively reads TRBD1 or TRBD2 (5 bases each). The germline V gene has CDR1 SGHTA and CDR2 FQGNSA. With 3 bases removed from V and 4 bases from J, the gap between germline ends came to 8 bases. The CDR3 contains 13 residues. CDR3 nucleotide sequence: TGTGCCAGCAGCTTGGGGCGGGCAGATACGCAGTATTTT. Translated: CASSLGRADTQYF. The whole variable domain, filled in from reference TRBV7-2 and TRBJ2-3, reads GAGVSQSPSNKVTEKGKDVELRCDPISGHTALYWYRQSLGQGLEFLIYFQGNSAPDKSGLPSDRFSAERTGGSVSTLTIQRTQQEDSAVYLCASSLGRADTQYFGPGTRLTVL.

This clonotype was found many times. This chain uses TRBV6-5 with TRBJ2-3; D remains unclear. CDR3 length: 14 amino acids. Trimming cost V 2 bases and J 9 bases, with 15 bases left between them. Germline V gene sequence: CDR1 MNHEY, CDR2 SVGAGI. The CDR3 nucleotides read TGTGCCAGCAGTTACGACCTCGGGCTATCGACGCAGTATTTT. Encoded protein: CASSYDLGLSTQYF.

The V gene is TRBV20-1, the J gene TRBJ1-3; the match to TRBD1 covers 7 bases. Trimming cost V 0 bases and J 4 bases; bases outside gene matches: 6. The CDR3 consists of 15 residues. Looked up from germline, CDR1 is DFQATT and CDR2 is SNEGSKA (reference sequence). CDR3 in DNA: TGCAGTGCTAGAGAGTACAGGGGACGGGGAAACACCATATATTTT. Its protein is CSAREYRGRGNTIYF.

The chain is built from TRBV18 and TRBJ1-1; D possibly corresponds to TRBD1 (6 bases). The CDR3 is 15 residues long. Germline CDR1 and CDR2: KGHSH and LQKENI. Trimming pared 3 bases from V and 0 bases from J, leaving 11 bases between. For the CDR3, the DNA is TGTGCCAGCTCACCCACACAGGGATTGAACACTGAAGCTTTCTTT. Translated: CASSPTQGLNTEAFF.

This clonotype was seen many times. The chain combines TRBV5-1 with TRBJ2-1; possible D gene TRBD2, 6 bases. The ends were cut back, 0 bases at V and 2 bases at J, with 12 bases in the middle. Germline CDR1 reads SGHRS; CDR2 reads YFSETQ. This CDR3 has 16 residues. This CDR3 reads CASSLEGSGTYNEQFF. CDR3 DNA: TGCGCCAGCAGCTTGGAAGGTAGCGGAACCTACAATGAGCAGTTCTTC.

The chain combines TRBV9 with TRBJ2-3; D may match TRBD1 or TRBD2 (5 bases each). Germline CDR1 reads SGDLS; CDR2 reads YYNGEE. The length of the CDR3 is 20 residues. V was cut by 0 bases and J by 1 base, with 24 bases left in between. The CDR3 region is CASSVDIGRGGPPGTDTQYF. In DNA form, the CDR3 reads TGTGCCAGCAGCGTAGATATTGGTCGGGGCGGGCCCCCTGGCACAGATACGCAGTATTTT.

The rearrangement links TRBV20-1 to TRBJ1-1, with no clear D. V lost 6 bases to trimming and J lost 0 bases, with 11 bases between them. Germline V gene sequence: CDR1 DFQATT, CDR2 SNEGSKA (reference sequence). This CDR3 comprises 13 residues. The CDR3 loop reads CSASSGVNTEAFF. The CDR3, as DNA: TGCAGTGCCAGTTCTGGGGTGAACACTGAAGCTTTCTTT.

The chain combines TRBV24-1 with TRBJ2-1; D may be TRBD2 (5 bases). Germline V gene lookup returns CDR1 KGHDR and CDR2 SFDVKD. V shed 5 bases and J shed 7 bases, with 14 bases lying between them. This CDR3 is 14 amino acids long. The CDR3 nucleotides read TGTGCCACCAGTGCAAGGCAACTAGTGAATGAGCAGTTCTTC. It specifies CATSARQLVNEQFF.

The V call is TRBV20-1, the J call TRBJ2-5, with a possible D match to TRBD2 (6 bases). Looked up from germline, CDR1 is DFQATT and CDR2 is SNEGSKA (reference sequence). Trimming left V 6 bases short and J 1 base short, with 15 bases between. This CDR3 has 14 residues. The CDR3 DNA reads TGCAGTGCCCCCGATGCGGGATCCCAAGAGACCCAGTACTTC. It is translated as CSAPDAGSQETQYF.

This rearrangement joins TRBV4-1 to TRBJ2-7; TRBD2 agrees at 10 bases. The CDR3 covers 18 residues. Germline trimming cut 0 bases from V and 6 bases from J; bases unmatched to any gene: 14. Germline V CDR1 and CDR2: MGHRA, YSYEKL. CDR3 loop: CASSQDPQRLAGRREQYF. The CDR3 region has the DNA TGCGCCAGCAGCCAAGATCCTCAACGACTAGCGGGCCGCCGCGAGCAGTACTTC.

Ten or more counts support this clonotype. The chain employs TRBV7-9 and TRBJ2-7, with TRBD1 identical over 7 bases. The trim removed 1 base at V and 2 bases at J, leaving 5 bases unmatched. The CDR3 covers 15 residues. CDR1 is SEHNR, CDR2 FQNEAQ, per germline (reference sequence). The CDR3 reads CASSLEGRGTYEQYF. The DNA for the CDR3 is TGTGCCAGCAGCTTAGAGGGCAGGGGGACCTACGAGCAGTACTTC. The entire variable domain, with the rest obtained from reference TRBV7-9 and TRBJ2-7, is as follows: DTGVSQNPRHKITKRGQNVTFRCDPISEHNRLYWYRQTLGQGPEFLTYFQNEAQLEKSRLLSDRFSAERPKGSFSTLEIQRTEQGDSAMYLCASSLEGRGTYEQYFGPGTRLTVT.

The chain has TRBV28 and TRBJ2-1; 8 nucleotides align to TRBD2. CDR1 is MDHEN, CDR2 SYDVKM, per germline. The CDR3 is made up of 14 amino acids. V shed 5 bases, J shed 10 bases, and the junction held 10 bases outside the gene matches. CDR3 nucleotide sequence: TGTGCCAGCAGTCTCTTTTCGCGGGAGGCAGAGCAGTTCTTC. As protein: CASSLFSREAEQFF.